The text below deals with one T cell receptor beta chain. These data come from a study of brain T cells in children with intractable seizures. Method: immunoSEQ multiplex PCR; TCRdb's copy keeps in-frame clones and lacks some. The sample lists about 41,000 clones, 75% to 95% occurring once. The CDR3 has 12 residues. Trimming shortened V by 3 bases and J by 8 bases, and 8 bases separated the two germline ends. This chain joins TRBV12-3 or TRBV12-4 and TRBJ2-1; unclear D gene. The sequence derives from a girl aged 2 to 9 with tuberous sclerosis and intractable seizures. This specimen consisted of peripheral blood, obtained at surgery. CDR3 residues: CASSFQSHEQFF. Here the CDR3 DNA reads TGTGCCAGCAGTTTTCAGTCCCATGAGCAGTTCTTC.